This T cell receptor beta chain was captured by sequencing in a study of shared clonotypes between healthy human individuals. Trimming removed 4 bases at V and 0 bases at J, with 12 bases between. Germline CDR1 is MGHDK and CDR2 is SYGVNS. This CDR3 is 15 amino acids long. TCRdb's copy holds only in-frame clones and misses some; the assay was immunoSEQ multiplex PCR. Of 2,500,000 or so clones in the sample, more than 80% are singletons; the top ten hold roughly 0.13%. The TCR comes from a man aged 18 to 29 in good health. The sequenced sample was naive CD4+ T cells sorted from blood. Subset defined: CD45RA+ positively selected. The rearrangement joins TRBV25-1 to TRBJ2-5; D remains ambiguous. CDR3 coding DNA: TGTGCCAGCAGTGCGCCGACCCTGTACCAAGAGACCCAGTACTTC. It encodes CASSAPTLYQETQYF. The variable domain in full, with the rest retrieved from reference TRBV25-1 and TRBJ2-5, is EADIYQTPRYLVIGTGKKITLECSQTMGHDKMYWYQQDPGMELHLIHYSYGVNSTEKGDLSSESTVSRIRTEHFPLTLESARPSHTSQYLCASSAPTLYQETQYFGPGTRLLVL.